Sequencing of this T cell receptor (beta chain) was carried out in a study of T cell repertoires in cytomegalovirus infection. TCRdb processed the reads anew with MiXCR; each CDR3 protein has one entry. The sample includes almost 550,000 distinct CDR3 sequences, 16% of them seen just once. This clonotype was observed many times. In germline, CDR1 is SEHNR, CDR2 FQNEAQ (reference sequence). V gave up 4 bases and J gave up 0 bases, with 16 bases separating them. This CDR3 has 17 amino acids. Source material: CD8+ T cells from PBMCs. This sequence originates from a human donor in good health (CMV status not recorded). Some clones in this sample may be carry-over from other donors' samples. The chain uses TRBV7-9 and TRBJ2-1, with D possibly called TRBD1 or TRBD2 (6 bases each). The CDR3 DNA reads TGTGCCAGCAGCTCCCCGGCGGGACACAGCTCCTACAATGAGCAGTTCTTC. Protein product: CASSSPAGHSSYNEQFF. The whole variable domain, remainder taken from reference TRBV7-9 and TRBJ2-1, is DTGVSQNPRHKITKRGQNVTFRCDPISEHNRLYWYRQTLGQGPEFLTYFQNEAQLEKSRLLSDRFSAERPKGSFSTLEIQRTEQGDSAMYLCASSSPAGHSSYNEQFFGPGTRLTVL.